The following is a T cell receptor (beta chain) sequence with its context. Germline values: CDR1 DFQATT, CDR2 SNEGSKA (reference sequence). V trimming: 3 bases; J trimming: 2 bases; junction bases outside the gene matches: 6. The CDR3 length is 14 residues. The sample is drawn from a study of blood T cell repertoires in COVID-19. The overall study: Some COVID-19 samples were acute and others convalescent; all came from the United States, Italy and Spain. The analysed material was cDNA or gDNA that came from T cells, B-cell-depleted T cells, or PBMCs.

Some clones are missing from TCRdb's copy, which holds only in-frame ones; the method was immunoSEQ multiplex PCR. The sample holds about 200,000 clones, about 82% seen once. Donors were grouped by their self-reported clinical history. Source material: PBMCs or T cells enriched from blood (not recorded which). This TCR was recovered from a man aged 35 to 55 with acute COVID-19. This chain links TRBV20-1 with TRBJ2-7; TRBD2 aligns across 8 bases. The CDR3, as DNA: TGCAGTGCTAGTAGTCTAGCGGGCCCCTACGAGCAGTACTTC. Translating gives CSASSLAGPYEQYF.